The 28 T cell receptor beta chains reported below all come from one sample, sequenced in a study of blood T cell repertoires in COVID-19 (dated by TCRdb to the early 2020s). Preparation of the library involved the immunoSEQ multiplex PCR assay. This is the immuneACCESS table as TCRdb keeps it, with only in-frame sequences that have V and J called. A part of the clones is gone; compared with another copy, unresolved V genes explain less than half, and the rest is unexplained. For this sample there are about 400,000 clones; 88% appear just once. The ten largest clones represent approximately 2.1% of the sample. The sample comprised PBMCs or T cells enriched from blood (not recorded which). The receptors here all came from a woman aged 40 to 55 with acute COVID-19.

The chain couples TRBV10-3 to TRBJ1-2, with TRBD1 matching over 7 bases. Germline loops: CDR1 ENHRY, CDR2 SYGVKD. The CDR3 has 11 amino acids. Losses at the gene ends were 6 bases for V and 8 bases for J; bases not matched to a gene: 3. CDR3 DNA: TGTGCCATCAGGGGGACAGAAGGCTACACCTTC. This codes for CAIRGTEGYTF.

V and J are TRBV19 and TRBJ1-2; 7 bases fit TRBD1. V shed 1 base and J 5 bases; nucleotides not matched to a gene: 4. This CDR3 spans 14 amino acids. Germline lookup yields CDR1 LNHDA and CDR2 SQIVND (reference sequence). CDR3 DNA sequence: TGTGCCAGTAGTATAGCGCAGGGGGAGTATGGCTACACCTTC. Translating gives CASSIAQGEYGYTF.

The V gene is TRBV5-1, the J gene TRBJ1-1; the D gene is possibly TRBD1 (6 bases). The length of the CDR3 is 15 residues. With 0 bases removed from V and 6 bases from J, the gap between germline ends came to 15 bases. CDR1 SGHRS and CDR2 YFSETQ come from the germline V gene. The CDR3 nucleotides are TGCGCCAGCAGCTTGGATCCAGGGGTGGGCTCTGAAGCTTTCTTT. As protein: CASSLDPGVGSEAFF.

The chain couples TRBV29-1 to TRBJ1-2, with 7 bases aligning to TRBD1. After removal of 5 bases from V and 1 base from J, the junction contained 10 bases not matched to a gene. The CDR3 has 15 residues. Germline V gives CDR1 SQVTM, CDR2 ANQGSEA. CDR3 DNA sequence: TGCAGCGTTATAGACAGGGAGCAACTTAACTATGGCTACACCTTC. Residues: CSVIDREQLNYGYTF.

This clone was seen only once. The chain has TRBV2 and TRBJ1-6, with 7 bases identical to TRBD1. CDR3 length: 15 amino acids. With V trimmed by 5 bases and J by 14 bases, 15 bases remained unmatched. The germline V gene has CDR1 SNHLY and CDR2 FYNNEI. The CDR3 DNA sequence: TGTGCCAGCAGTCCCTTGAGACAGGGTAATTGGGCCCTCCACTTT. This codes for CASSPLRQGNWALHF.

The V and J genes are TRBV6-1 and TRBJ1-2; no clear D gene. Germline V lookup: CDR1 MNHNS, CDR2 SASEGT. The V gene lost 1 base and the J gene lost 7 bases, with 13 bases spanning the gap. CDR3 length: 14 residues. The DNA for the CDR3 is TGTGCCAGCAGTGAAGGTTCGTGGAGCCCTGGCTACACCTTC. Protein: CASSEGSWSPGYTF.

This chain links TRBV29-1 with TRBJ1-2; D gene uncertain. The V end lost 0 bases, the J end lost 7 bases, and 9 bases lay between the germline ends. In germline, CDR1 is SQVTM, CDR2 ANQGSEA. The CDR3 covers 12 residues. CDR3 sequence: CSVEDPASGYTF. The DNA of the CDR3 is TGCAGCGTTGAAGATCCAGCTAGTGGCTACACCTTC.

The rearrangement links TRBV5-4 to TRBJ2-3; D possibly corresponds to TRBD2 (5 bases). The CDR3 covers 13 residues. V shed 0 bases and J shed 6 bases, with 8 bases lying between them. The germline V gene has CDR1 SGHNT and CDR2 YYREEE (reference sequence). Here the CDR3 reads CASSLVRGDTQYF. The DNA for the CDR3 is TGTGCCAGCAGCTTGGTCCGGGGTGATACGCAGTATTTT.

The genes are TRBV7-2 and TRBJ2-5, with 12 positions matching TRBD2. The CDR3 is 17 residues long. Germline V gene sequence: CDR1 SGHTA, CDR2 FQGNSA. J gave up 5 bases and V 3 bases, and 10 bases lay outside the gene matches. DNA of the CDR3: TGTGCCAGCAGCTTGGACCATACTAGCGGGGGGCTGGAGACCCAGTACTTC. As protein: CASSLDHTSGGLETQYF.

The gene calls are TRBV5-5 and TRBJ2-5; D is uncertain. CDR3 length: 13 residues. V was trimmed by 6 bases and J by 5 bases, leaving 14 bases between them. Germline CDR1 SGHKS, CDR2 YYEKEE (reference sequence). The CDR3 reads CASNRLPRETQYF. The CDR3 coding sequence is TGTGCCAGCAATCGCCTTCCCAGGGAGACCCAGTACTTC.

About this clone itself: The identical CDR3 is also encoded by other nucleotide sequences in the sample. The chain links TRBV6-5 to TRBJ1-1; 7 bases agree with TRBD1. Germline V gives CDR1 MNHEY, CDR2 SVGAGI. The CDR3 totals 13 residues. J lost 0 bases, V lost 8 bases, and 3 bases had no gene match. This CDR3 is CASGDSLNTEAFF. CDR3 DNA sequence: TGTGCCAGCGGGGACAGTTTGAACACTGAAGCTTTCTTT.

This chain connects TRBV2 to TRBJ1-4, with D perhaps TRBD1 (5 bases). CDR3 size: 16 residues. The V end lost 5 bases, the J end lost 0 bases, and 13 bases lay between the germline ends. The V gene's germline CDR1 is SNHLY and CDR2 FYNNEI. In DNA, the CDR3 is TGTGCCAGCAGTCGTTCGGGGGGGGCAACTAATGAAAAACTGTTTTTT. This encodes CASSRSGGATNEKLFF.

A single count supports this clone. The chain employs TRBV6-5 and TRBJ1-2, with 11 positions matching TRBD1. The CDR3 is made up of 12 amino acids. V lost 8 bases to trimming and J lost 7 bases; unmatched junction nucleotides: 3. Germline CDR1 and CDR2: MNHEY and SVGAGI. CDR3 in DNA: TGTGCCAGCGGACAGGGGGCTAGTGGCTACACCTTC. Translation: CASGQGASGYTF.

CDR3 coding DNA: TGTGCCAGCAGCCCATCCTACGGGAACACTGAAGCTTTCTTT. It translates to CASSPSYGNTEAFF. The chain combines TRBV5-4 with TRBJ1-1; no definite D call. The CDR3 is 14 amino acids. Deletions cut 4 bases from V and 1 base from J, with 11 bases between. Germline V gene lookup returns CDR1 SGHNT and CDR2 YYREEE (reference sequence).

Details on this clone: The identical CDR3 is also encoded by other nucleotide sequences in the sample. The J gene is TRBJ1-1, the V gene TRBV7-9; a weak D match, TRBD1 (6 bases). Germline V lookup: CDR1 SEHNR, CDR2 FQNEAQ (reference sequence). The V gene lost 5 bases and the J gene lost 4 bases, with 11 bases spanning the gap. The CDR3 contains 13 residues. The CDR3 loop reads CASSPGGATEAFF. The CDR3 coding sequence is TGTGCCAGCAGCCCGGGGGGGGCCACTGAAGCTTTCTTT. The full variable domain, its missing parts supplied by reference TRBV7-9 and TRBJ1-1, is DTGVSQNPRHKITKRGQNVTFRCDPISEHNRLYWYRQTLGQGPEFLTYFQNEAQLEKSRLLSDRFSAERPKGSFSTLEIQRTEQGDSAMYLCASSPGGATEAFFGQGTRLTVV.

The chain links TRBV5-1 to TRBJ1-2, with 8 bases fitting TRBD1. There are 14 residues in the CDR3. The ends lost 4 bases at V and 8 bases at J; junction bases unmatched: 10. Germline CDR1 is SGHRS and CDR2 is YFSETQ. DNA of the CDR3: TGCGCCAGCAGCCTCCGGACAGGGCCAGAAGGCTACACCTTC. Its protein is CASSLRTGPEGYTF.

The chain is built from TRBV7-9 and TRBJ1-1; TRBD1 aligns across 7 bases. With 1 base clipped from V and 7 bases from J, the junction kept 6 bases outside the gene matches. CDR3 length: 14 amino acids. CDR1 and CDR2 from the germline V gene are SEHNR and FQNEAQ (reference sequence). The CDR3 DNA follows: TGTGCCAGCAGCTTAGATTGGGGACAGAATGAAGCTTTCTTT. Translated, it gives CASSLDWGQNEAFF.

This rearrangement joins TRBV4-1 to TRBJ1-5; TRBD1 is a possible D gene (6 bases). V lost 0 bases and J lost 7, with 10 bases in between. The CDR3 has 14 residues. Germline CDR1 and CDR2: MGHRA and YSYEKL. The CDR3: CASSQDTGGQPQHF. The CDR3 DNA follows: TGCGCCAGCAGCCAAGATACTGGGGGCCAGCCCCAGCATTTT.

The V call is TRBV27, the J call TRBJ1-2; tentative D call: TRBD1 (5 bases). Between the trimmed V and J ends, which lost 4 bases and 3 bases, there was a span of 18 bases. Looked up from germline, CDR1 is MNHEY and CDR2 is SMNVEV (reference sequence). CDR3 length equals 16 residues. The CDR3 region is CASSSPSGKQDYGYTF. CDR3 nucleotide sequence: TGTGCCAGCAGTTCGCCCTCAGGGAAGCAGGACTATGGCTACACCTTC.

The chain uses TRBV5-8 and TRBJ1-1, with D perhaps matching TRBD1 (6 bases). From germline, CDR1 is SGHTS and CDR2 YDEGEE. The CDR3 has 16 residues. V dropped 0 bases and J dropped 4 bases, with 16 bases sitting between them. The CDR3, as DNA: TGTGCCAGCAGCTTGGAAGGGGGATCTGCTGGCACTGAAGCTTTCTTT. Translated: CASSLEGGSAGTEAFF.

The chain joins TRBV5-6 to TRBJ2-1; a possible D gene is TRBD2 (5 bases). Germline assignment: CDR1 SGHDT and CDR2 YYEEEE. V was shortened by 2 bases and J by 4 bases, with 10 bases between the two germline ends. This CDR3 comprises 14 residues. CDR3: CASSFSSGYNEQFF. Written as DNA, the CDR3 is TGTGCCAGCAGCTTTAGTTCGGGGTACAATGAGCAGTTCTTC. Full variable domain (outside the CDR3, taken from reference TRBV5-6 and TRBJ2-1): DAGVTQSPTHLIKTRGQQVTLRCSPKSGHDTVSWYQQALGQGPQFIFQYYEEEERQRGNFPDRFSGHQFPNYSSELNVNALLLGDSALYLCASSFSSGYNEQFFGPGTRLTVL.

As regards this clone: This CDR3 is also generated by other DNA sequences in the sample. CDR3 residues: CASSEGGQNQPQHF. The DNA of the CDR3 is TGTGCCAGCAGTGAAGGCGGACAGAATCAGCCCCAGCATTTT. The chain combines TRBV2 with TRBJ1-5; D is possibly TRBD1 (6 bases). The CDR3 sequence is 14 residues long. Trimming cost V 1 base and J 4 bases, with 8 bases left between them. Germline V gene data show CDR1 as SNHLY and CDR2 as FYNNEI.

On this clone itself: Other DNA sequences of this sample code for an identical CDR3. The V and J genes are TRBV5-1 and TRBJ1-1, with TRBD1 matching 9 bases. CDR1 is SGHRS, CDR2 YFSETQ, per germline. V lost 3 bases, J lost 1 base, and 4 bases stayed unmatched. The CDR3 contains 15 residues. CDR3 loop: CASSSGGQGNTEAFF. The CDR3 DNA sequence: TGCGCCAGCAGCTCAGGGGGACAGGGGAACACTGAAGCTTTCTTT.

The CDR3: CASSGTGGDTEAFF. CDR3 DNA sequence: TGTGCCAGCAGCGGGACAGGGGGGGACACTGAAGCTTTCTTT. V and J are TRBV9 and TRBJ1-1; 10 bases line up with TRBD1. Trimming took 3 bases from V and 3 from J; bases not matched to a gene: 2. Germline V lookup: CDR1 SGDLS, CDR2 YYNGEE. CDR3 length equals 14 residues.

This clone turned up a few times. Other nucleotide sequences in the sample specify the same CDR3. V usage is TRBV5-1 and J usage is TRBJ2-7; 9 nucleotides align to TRBD1. Germline CDR1 and CDR2: SGHRS and YFSETQ. This CDR3 is built from 12 residues. The V and J ends lost 6 bases and 5 bases, in that order; junction bases with no gene match: 3. The CDR3 DNA reads as TGCGCCAGCAACAGGGGGCGGAACGAGCAGTACTTC. Its translation is CASNRGRNEQYF. Combining the CDR3 with reference TRBV5-1 and TRBJ2-7 gives the whole variable domain KAGVTQTPRYLIKTRGQQVTLSCSPISGHRSVSWYQQTPGQGLQFLFEYFSETQRNKGNFPGRFSGRQFSNSRSEMNVSTLELGDSALYLCASNRGRNEQYFGPGTRLTVT.

V is TRBV11-2 and J is TRBJ1-1; tentative D call: TRBD1 (6 bases). CDR3 size: 15 residues. Germline assignment: CDR1 SGHAT and CDR2 FQNNGV. Trimming shortened V by 5 bases and J by 3 bases, and 16 bases separated the two germline ends. CDR3: CASSPVWGLDTEAFF. The CDR3 bases are TGTGCCAGCAGCCCCGTATGGGGGCTTGACACTGAAGCTTTCTTT.

The chain joins TRBV18 to TRBJ2-7; 9 bases are a match to TRBD1. The germline CDR1 and CDR2 sequences are KGHSH and LQKENI. This CDR3 has 14 amino acids. V lost 3 bases to trimming and J lost 2 bases; unmatched junction nucleotides: 2. CDR3 protein: CASSPDRGAYEQYF. CDR3 DNA: TGTGCCAGCTCACCGGACAGGGGAGCCTACGAGCAGTACTTC.

The chain employs TRBV5-1 and TRBJ2-1; 8 positions agree with TRBD1. The germline gives CDR1 SGHRS, CDR2 YFSETQ. The CDR3 covers 15 residues. V was clipped by 1 base and J by 7 bases; unmatched bases: 7. CDR3 sequence (DNA): TGCGCCAGCAGCTTGAAGTACAGGGGGGCTAATGAGCAGTTCTTC. Encoded protein: CASSLKYRGANEQFF.